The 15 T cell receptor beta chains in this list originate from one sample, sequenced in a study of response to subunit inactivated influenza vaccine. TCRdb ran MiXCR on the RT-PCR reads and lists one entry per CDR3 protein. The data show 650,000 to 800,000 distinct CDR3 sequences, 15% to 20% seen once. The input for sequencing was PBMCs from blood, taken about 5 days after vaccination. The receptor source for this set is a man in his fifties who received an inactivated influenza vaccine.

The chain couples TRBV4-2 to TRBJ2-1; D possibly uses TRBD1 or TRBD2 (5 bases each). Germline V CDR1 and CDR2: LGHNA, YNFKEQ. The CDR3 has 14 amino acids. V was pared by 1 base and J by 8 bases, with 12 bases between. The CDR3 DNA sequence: TGTGCCAGCAGCCAAGGTGGGACGTACCATGAGCAGTTCTTC. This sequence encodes CASSQGGTYHEQFF.

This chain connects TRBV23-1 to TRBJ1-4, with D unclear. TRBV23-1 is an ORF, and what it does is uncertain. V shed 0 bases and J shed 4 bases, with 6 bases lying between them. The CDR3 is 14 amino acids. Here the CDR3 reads CASSQSAFNEKLFF. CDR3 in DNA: TGCGCCAGCAGTCAATCGGCATTTAATGAAAAACTGTTTTTT.

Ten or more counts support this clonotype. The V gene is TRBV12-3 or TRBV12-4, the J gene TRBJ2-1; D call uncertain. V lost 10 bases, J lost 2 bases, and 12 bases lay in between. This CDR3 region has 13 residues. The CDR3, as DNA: TGTGCCACGCGGAGCTTAACCTACAATGAGCAGTTCTTC. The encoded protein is CATRSLTYNEQFF.

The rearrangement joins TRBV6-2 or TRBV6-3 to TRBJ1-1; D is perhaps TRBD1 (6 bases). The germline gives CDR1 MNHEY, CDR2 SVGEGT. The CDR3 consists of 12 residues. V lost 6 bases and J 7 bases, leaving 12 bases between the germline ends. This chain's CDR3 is CASREGEHEAFF. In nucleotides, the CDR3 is TGTGCCAGCAGAGAGGGGGAACATGAAGCTTTCTTT.

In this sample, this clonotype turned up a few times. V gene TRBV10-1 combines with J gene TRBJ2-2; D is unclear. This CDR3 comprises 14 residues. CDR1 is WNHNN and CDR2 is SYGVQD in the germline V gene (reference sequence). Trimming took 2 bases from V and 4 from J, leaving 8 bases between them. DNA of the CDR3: TGCGCCAGCAGTGAGAGGGCCGGCACCGGGGAGCTGTTTTTT. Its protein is CASSERAGTGELFF.

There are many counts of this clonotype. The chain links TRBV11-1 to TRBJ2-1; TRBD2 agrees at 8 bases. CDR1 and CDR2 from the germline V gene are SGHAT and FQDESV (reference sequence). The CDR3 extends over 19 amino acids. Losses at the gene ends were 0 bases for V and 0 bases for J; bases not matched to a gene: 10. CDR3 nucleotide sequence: TGTGCCAGCAGCTTAGCTCGGGGGGGACCTTTTAGCTCCTACAATGAGCAGTTCTTC. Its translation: CASSLARGGPFSSYNEQFF.

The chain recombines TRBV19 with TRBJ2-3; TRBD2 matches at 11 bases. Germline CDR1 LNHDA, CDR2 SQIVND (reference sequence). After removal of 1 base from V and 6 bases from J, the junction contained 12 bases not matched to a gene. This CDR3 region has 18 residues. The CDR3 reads CASSIGRGSSGRTDTQYF. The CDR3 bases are TGTGCCAGTAGTATAGGAAGGGGATCTAGCGGGAGGACGGATACGCAGTATTTT.

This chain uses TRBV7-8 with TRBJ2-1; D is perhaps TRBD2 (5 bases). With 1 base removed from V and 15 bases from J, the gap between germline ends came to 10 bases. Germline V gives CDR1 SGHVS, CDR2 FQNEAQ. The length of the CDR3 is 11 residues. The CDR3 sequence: CASSLGTRGFF. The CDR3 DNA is TGTGCCAGCAGCTTAGGAACCCGGGGGTTCTTC.

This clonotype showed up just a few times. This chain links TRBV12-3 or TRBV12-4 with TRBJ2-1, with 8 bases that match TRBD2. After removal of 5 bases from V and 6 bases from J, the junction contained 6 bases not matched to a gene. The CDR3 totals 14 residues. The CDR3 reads CASSTGGGPNEQFF. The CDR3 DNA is TGTGCCAGCAGTACGGGCGGGGGGCCCAATGAGCAGTTCTTC.

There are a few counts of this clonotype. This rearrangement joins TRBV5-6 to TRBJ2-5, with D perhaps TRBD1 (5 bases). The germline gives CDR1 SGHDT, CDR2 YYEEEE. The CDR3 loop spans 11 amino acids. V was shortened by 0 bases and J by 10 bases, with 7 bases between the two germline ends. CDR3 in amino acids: CASSLGGFQYF. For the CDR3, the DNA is TGTGCCAGCAGCTTGGGGGGCTTCCAGTACTTC.

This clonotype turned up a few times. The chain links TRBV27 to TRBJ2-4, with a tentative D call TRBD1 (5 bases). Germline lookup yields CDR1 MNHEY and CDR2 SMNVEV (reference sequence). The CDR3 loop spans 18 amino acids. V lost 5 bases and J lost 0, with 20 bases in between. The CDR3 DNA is TGTGCCAGCAGTCCGGGCGTGACAGCTGATCTAGCCAAAAACATTCAGTACTTC. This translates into CASSPGVTADLAKNIQYF.

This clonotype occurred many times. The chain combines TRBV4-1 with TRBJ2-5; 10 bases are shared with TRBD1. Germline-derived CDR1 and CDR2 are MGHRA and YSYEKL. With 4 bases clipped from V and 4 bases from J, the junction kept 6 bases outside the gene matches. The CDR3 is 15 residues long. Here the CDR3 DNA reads TGCGCCAGCAGCCCTCAAGGACAGGGGGTAGAGACCCAGTACTTC. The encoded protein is CASSPQGQGVETQYF.

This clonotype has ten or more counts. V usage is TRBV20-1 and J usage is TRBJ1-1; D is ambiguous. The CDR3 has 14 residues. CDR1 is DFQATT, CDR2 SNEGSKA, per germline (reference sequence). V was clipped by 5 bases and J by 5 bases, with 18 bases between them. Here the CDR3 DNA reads TGCAGTGCTGTGCAGGCCCTTAGCGGGACTGAAGCTTTCTTT. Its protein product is CSAVQALSGTEAFF.

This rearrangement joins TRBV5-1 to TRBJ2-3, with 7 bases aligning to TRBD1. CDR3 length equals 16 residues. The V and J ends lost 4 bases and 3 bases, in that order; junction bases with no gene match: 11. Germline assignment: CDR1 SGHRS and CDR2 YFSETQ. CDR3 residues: CASSLRTGLGTDTQYF. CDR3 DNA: TGCGCCAGCAGCCTCCGGACAGGTTTGGGAACAGATACGCAGTATTTT.

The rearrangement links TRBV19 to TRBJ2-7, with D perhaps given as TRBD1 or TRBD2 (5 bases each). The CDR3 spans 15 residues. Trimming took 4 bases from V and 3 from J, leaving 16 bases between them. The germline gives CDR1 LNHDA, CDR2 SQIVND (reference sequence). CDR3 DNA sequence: TGTGCCAGTAGTAAAGGGACCGCGATCGGCTACGAGCAGTACTTC. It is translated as CASSKGTAIGYEQYF.